These 28 T cell receptor beta chains share one sample of origin, sequenced in a study of EBV T-cell therapy then PD-1 blockade in nasopharyngeal carcinoma. The treatment here: AdE1-LMPpoly-expanded autologous EBV-specific T-cell therapy followed by anti-PD-1 nivolumab. Some clones are missing from TCRdb's copy, which holds only in-frame ones; the method was immunoSEQ multiplex PCR. The sample lists tens of thousands of clones, over 75% occurring once. No cognate antigen is known for these TCRs. This specimen consisted of CD8+ T cells from blood, obtained at day -245 from a patient whose treatment included autologous EBV-specific T cells and nivolumab. The receptors originated from a man between 40 and 49 years old with nasopharyngeal carcinoma.

The chain recombines TRBV7-6 with TRBJ1-5; maybe TRBD1 (5 bases). With 5 bases removed from V and 7 bases from J, the gap between germline ends came to 12 bases. Per the germline V gene, CDR1 is SGHVS and CDR2 is FNYEAQ. The CDR3 is made up of 13 amino acids. CDR3 region: CASSEWTSQPQHF. The CDR3 DNA is TGTGCCAGCAGCGAATGGACATCGCAGCCCCAGCATTTT.

This clone is medium-sized within its sample. V is TRBV5-4 and J is TRBJ1-6, with no clear D. The germline V gene has CDR1 SGHNT and CDR2 YYREEE (reference sequence). The CDR3 extends over 14 amino acids. V was shortened by 0 bases and J by 4 bases, with 5 bases between the two germline ends. The DNA for the CDR3 is TGTGCCAGCAGCTTGGGGCAGTATAATTCACCCCTCCACTTT. Its protein is CASSLGQYNSPLHF.

A single count supports this clone. The rearrangement links TRBV4-1 to TRBJ1-1; unclear D gene. V was trimmed by 2 bases and J by 0 bases, leaving 13 bases between them. The CDR3 consists of 16 residues. Germline loops: CDR1 MGHRA, CDR2 YSYEKL. The CDR3 DNA is TGCGCCAGCAGCCAACCCGCCGGATTCATGAACACTGAAGCTTTCTTT. This sequence encodes CASSQPAGFMNTEAFF.

V usage is TRBV7-2 and J usage is TRBJ2-3, with TRBD2 identical over 10 bases. Trimming took 1 base from V and 2 from J; bases not matched to a gene: 3. Germline V CDR1 and CDR2: SGHTA, FQGNSA. This CDR3 region has 16 residues. CDR3 DNA sequence: TGTGCCAGCAGCTTAGTACTAGCGGGGCTCACAGATACGCAGTATTTT. Its translation: CASSLVLAGLTDTQYF.

The chain is built from TRBV7-8 and TRBJ1-1; 9 bases align to TRBD1. The J segment lost 6 bases and the V segment lost 5 bases, leaving 7 bases of the junction unmatched. Germline V gene lookup returns CDR1 SGHVS and CDR2 FQNEAQ. The CDR3 covers 14 residues. CDR3 protein: CASSPGQGGPEAFF. The CDR3 nucleotides read TGTGCCAGCAGCCCGGGACAGGGCGGCCCTGAAGCTTTCTTT.

The chain employs TRBV19 and TRBJ2-1, with no clear D. V gave up 7 bases and J gave up 3 bases, with 13 bases separating them. Germline CDR1 and CDR2: LNHDA and SQIVND (reference sequence). The CDR3 sequence is 14 residues long. As DNA, the CDR3 is TGTGCCAGTACCCACAGTGAAGGCTACAATGAGCAGTTCTTC. Encoded protein: CASTHSEGYNEQFF.

The chain has TRBV4-1 and TRBJ2-4; the D is unclear. In germline, CDR1 is MGHRA, CDR2 YSYEKL. The CDR3 totals 17 residues. Trimming left V 0 bases short and J 6 bases short, with 18 bases between. The CDR3 sequence is CASSQDRRQSARNIQYF. CDR3 bases: TGCGCCAGCAGCCAAGATAGGCGGCAGTCGGCTAGAAACATTCAGTACTTC.

The chain combines TRBV3-1 (or the pseudogene TRBV3-2) with TRBJ2-2; 12 bases line up with TRBD2. This CDR3 comprises 18 residues. Germline assignment: CDR1 LGHDT and CDR2 YNNKEL (reference sequence). J was trimmed by 0 bases and V by 3 bases; bases with no gene match: 5. In nucleotides, the CDR3 is TGTGCCAGCAGCCATCGCCTAGCGGGGGGGCCGAACACCGGGGAGCTGTTTTTT. It encodes CASSHRLAGGPNTGELFF.

This clone was found once. The J gene is TRBJ2-7, the V gene TRBV7-8; 7 positions match TRBD1. CDR1 SGHVS and CDR2 FQNEAQ come from the germline V gene. With V trimmed by 4 bases and J by 5 bases, 2 bases remained unmatched. This CDR3 has 12 residues. The CDR3 nucleotides are TGTGCCAGCAGCTGGGACAGTGACGAGCAGTACTTC. Amino acids: CASSWDSDEQYF. The variable domain in full, with the rest retrieved from reference TRBV7-8 and TRBJ2-7, is GAGVSQSPRYKVAKRGQDVALRCDPISGHVSLFWYQQALGQGPEFLTYFQNEAQLDKSGLPSDRFFAERPEGSVSTLKIQRTQQEDSAVYLCASSWDSDEQYFGPGTRLTVT.

The rearrangement links TRBV7-9 to TRBJ1-5, with D unclear. There are 15 residues in the CDR3. Trimming cost V 4 bases and J 0 bases, with 10 bases left between them. CDR1 and CDR2 (germline): SEHNR, FQNEAQ (reference sequence). The CDR3 spells CASSSRTDSNQPQHF. The CDR3 DNA is TGTGCCAGCAGCTCCAGGACGGATAGCAATCAGCCCCAGCATTTT.

A few counts support this clone. V is TRBV7-9 and J is TRBJ1-2; D is uncertain. The CDR3 is made up of 13 amino acids. V dropped 1 base and J dropped 8 bases, with 11 bases sitting between them. Germline lookup yields CDR1 SEHNR and CDR2 FQNEAQ (reference sequence). CDR3 loop: CASSLDAAVGYTF. CDR3 nucleotides: TGTGCCAGCAGCTTAGATGCAGCCGTCGGCTACACCTTC.

The chain's CDR3 is CASSYPGTGRRTGELFF. CDR3 nucleotides: TGTGCCAGCAGTTACCCCGGGACAGGGCGAAGGACCGGGGAGCTGTTTTTT. The rearrangement joins TRBV6-2 or TRBV6-3 to TRBJ2-2; 9 bases line up with TRBD1. With V trimmed by 2 bases and J by 5 bases, 9 bases remained unmatched. Germline V CDR1 and CDR2: MNHEY, SVGEGT. The CDR3 has 17 amino acids.

This clone was counted once. The chain couples TRBV6-5 to TRBJ2-5; 8 bases line up with TRBD1. Germline V gene data show CDR1 as MNHEY and CDR2 as SVGAGI. V was pared by 7 bases and J by 3 bases, with 1 base of the junction left unmatched. The CDR3 is 12 amino acids. Written as DNA, the CDR3 is TGTGCCAGCACGACAGGGGAAGAGACCCAGTACTTC. Protein product: CASTTGEETQYF.

This clone qualifies as medium-sized. The gene calls are TRBV4-2 and TRBJ2-7; no clear D gene. V was pared by 0 bases and J by 4 bases, with 13 bases between. Germline assignment: CDR1 LGHNA and CDR2 YNFKEQ. This CDR3 contains 15 residues. The CDR3 region has the DNA TGTGCCAGCAGCCAAGAGGCGGCTAGGGCATACGAGCAGTACTTC. This gives the protein CASSQEAARAYEQYF.

The chain has TRBV7-2 and TRBJ1-1; TRBD1 aligns across 11 bases. The V and J ends lost 5 bases and 4 bases, in that order; junction bases with no gene match: 9. Germline V gene lookup returns CDR1 SGHTA and CDR2 FQGNSA. CDR3 length equals 16 residues. CDR3 residues: CASSQRTGGWGTEAFF. The DNA for the CDR3 is TGTGCCAGCAGCCAGAGGACAGGGGGCTGGGGCACTGAAGCTTTCTTT.

The chain links TRBV6-2 or TRBV6-3 to TRBJ1-1, with 7 positions matching TRBD1. The V gene's germline CDR1 is MNHEY and CDR2 SVGEGT. This CDR3 is built from 14 residues. V gave up 1 base and J gave up 5 bases; unmatched junction bases: 4. The DNA of the CDR3 is TGTGCCAGCAGTTACTTTTCAGGGGGGACTGAAGCTTTCTTT. It is translated as CASSYFSGGTEAFF.

V is TRBV13 and J is TRBJ1-4; 7 nucleotides match TRBD1. The CDR3 has 14 amino acids. V lost 5 bases, J lost 4 bases, and 4 bases stayed unmatched. The germline V gene has CDR1 PRHDT and CDR2 FYEKMQ (reference sequence). CDR3 region: CASSPGQNNEKLFF. CDR3 DNA: TGTGCCAGCAGCCCGGGACAGAATAATGAAAAACTGTTTTTT.

The rearrangement uses TRBV5-6 and TRBJ2-1; TRBD1 matches 7 bases. CDR1 is SGHDT, CDR2 YYEEEE, per germline. CDR3 length: 15 residues. The J segment lost 2 bases and the V segment lost 1 base, leaving 3 bases of the junction unmatched. In DNA form, the CDR3 reads TGTGCCAGCAGCTTGAGGGGGCGGCCCTACAATGAGCAGTTCTTC. Amino acid sequence: CASSLRGRPYNEQFF.

This clone is a singleton in its sample. This chain links TRBV24-1 with TRBJ1-2; D unresolved. Per the germline V gene, CDR1 is KGHDR and CDR2 is SFDVKD. The CDR3 runs 11 residues. Trimming removed 5 bases at V and 4 bases at J, with 4 bases between. The CDR3 DNA reads TGTGCCACCAGTGGCTTCTATGGCTACACCTTC. It is translated as CATSGFYGYTF.

DNA of the CDR3: TGTGCCAGCTCCCTTGGCAGCTTCCCCTACAATGAGCAGTTCTTC. Translated, it gives CASSLGSFPYNEQFF. This rearrangement joins TRBV11-3 to TRBJ2-1; D not resolved. The CDR3 extends over 15 amino acids. The germline V and J ends were trimmed by 8 bases and 2 bases, with 16 bases remaining between them. In germline, CDR1 is SGHNT, CDR2 YENEEA. Complete variable domain (other parts from reference TRBV11-3 and TRBJ2-1): EAGVVQSPRYKIIEKKQPVAFWCNPISGHNTLYWYLQNLGQGPELLIRYENEEAVDDSQLPKDRFSAERLKGVDSTLKIQPAELGDSAVYLCASSLGSFPYNEQFFGPGTRLTVL.

The V gene is TRBV29-1, the J gene TRBJ1-2; D is perhaps TRBD1 (5 bases). Germline V gene lookup returns CDR1 SQVTM and CDR2 ANQGSEA. The CDR3 has 11 amino acids. The V end was cut by 7 bases, the J end by 4 bases, with 10 bases between. CDR3 sequence (DNA): TGCAGCGCCAGGACAAGCTATGGCTACACCTTC. This encodes CSARTSYGYTF.

This chain uses TRBV29-1 with TRBJ1-2; 9 bases match TRBD1. CDR1 is SQVTM and CDR2 is ANQGSEA in the germline V gene. V lost 8 bases to trimming and J lost 4 bases; unmatched junction nucleotides: 8. The CDR3 contains 13 residues. CDR3 loop: CSFRTGEFYGYTF. The CDR3 bases are TGCAGCTTCCGGACAGGGGAATTCTATGGCTACACCTTC.

The genes are TRBV19 and TRBJ2-6; D gene ambiguous. Trimming cost V 4 bases and J 0 bases, with 10 bases left between them. Looked up from germline, CDR1 is LNHDA and CDR2 is SQIVND (reference sequence). The length of the CDR3 is 16 residues. The CDR3 DNA follows: TGTGCCAGTAGTAAAGTCTTTATCTCTGGGGCCAACGTCCTGACTTTC. It codes for CASSKVFISGANVLTF.

J is TRBJ1-2 and V is TRBV5-4; possible D gene TRBD1, 6 bases. The ends were cut back, 1 base at V and 1 base at J, with 11 bases in the middle. Germline-derived CDR1 and CDR2 are SGHNT and YYREEE (reference sequence). This CDR3 spans 15 amino acids. The CDR3 spells CASSLPDSDNYGYTF. DNA of the CDR3: TGTGCCAGCAGCTTGCCGGACAGTGATAACTATGGCTACACCTTC.

The chain carries TRBV11-1 and TRBJ2-7; a possible D gene is TRBD2 (6 bases). Trimming removed 4 bases from V and 7 bases from J, with 17 bases in between. The V gene's germline CDR1 is SGHAT and CDR2 FQDESV (reference sequence). There are 14 residues in the CDR3. Written as DNA, the CDR3 is TGTGCCAGCAGCTACGTGGAGGGGCGCCGGGAGCAGTACTTC. Translation: CASSYVEGRREQYF.

The chain links TRBV15 to TRBJ1-1; D unclear. Germline CDR1 LNHNV, CDR2 YYDKDF (reference sequence). Trimming took 9 bases from V and 0 from J, leaving 5 bases between them. The CDR3 loop spans 11 amino acids. As DNA, the CDR3 is TGTGCCACGAGAATGAACACTGAAGCTTTCTTT. Translated: CATRMNTEAFF. Complete variable domain (other parts from reference TRBV15 and TRBJ1-1): DAMVIQNPRYQVTQFGKPVTLSCSQTLNHNVMYWYQQKSSQAPKLLFHYYDKDFNNEADTPDNFQSRRPNTSFCFLDIRSPGLGDTAMYLCATRMNTEAFFGQGTRLTVV.

This clone was seen only once. V usage is TRBV27 and J usage is TRBJ1-6, with TRBD1 identical over 7 bases. This CDR3 is built from 14 residues. The V gene's germline CDR1 is MNHEY and CDR2 SMNVEV (reference sequence). V lost 3 bases, J lost 10 bases, and 6 bases stayed unmatched. CDR3 sequence (DNA): TGTGCCAGCAGTTTTACAGGGGCGAGGTCACCCCTCCACTTT. Translating gives CASSFTGARSPLHF.

V and J are TRBV27 and TRBJ1-4; a weak D match, TRBD1 (6 bases). V was trimmed by 0 bases and J by 6 bases, leaving 17 bases between them. Germline-derived CDR1 and CDR2 are MNHEY and SMNVEV (reference sequence). The CDR3 is 17 residues long. The CDR3 region is CASSLSPGARLDEKLFF. In DNA form, the CDR3 reads TGTGCCAGCAGTTTATCCCCAGGGGCGCGTTTAGATGAAAAACTGTTTTTT.